The entry that follows covers one TCR beta chain sequence. The data originate from a study of shared clonotypes between healthy human individuals. CD8 cells regarded as naive lacked CD45RO, were positively chosen for CCR7, and omitted terminally differentiated effector memory CD45RA+ cells. The germline V gene encodes CDR1 MNHEY and CDR2 SMNVEV (reference sequence). J lost 6 bases, V lost 5 bases, and 6 bases had no gene match. CDR3 length: 13 amino acids. The assay was immunoSEQ multiplex PCR, and TCRdb's table has in-frame clones only and misses some. The profile shows hundreds of thousands of clones, approximately 95% of them singletons.

Sequences were obtained from naive CD8+ T cells sorted from blood. The TCR originated in a woman aged 25-40 years in good health. J is TRBJ1-2 and V is TRBV27; 7 bases agree with TRBD1. In DNA form, the CDR3 reads TGTGCCAGCAGTCTGGACAGGAACCATGGCTACACCTTC. This sequence encodes CASSLDRNHGYTF.